A selection of T cell receptor beta chains follows, all from one sample in a study of PD-1 blockade in classical Hodgkin lymphoma. TCRdb keeps only in-frame clones here, not all; method: immunoSEQ multiplex PCR. This table holds more than 75,000 clones, about 92% found once. The sample here was peripheral blood mononuclear cells (PBMCs), taken before the fourth cycle of nivolumab. The receptors were sampled from a human donor with classical Hodgkin lymphoma. The CDR3 runs from the conserved cysteine through the conserved F or W. Each record gives: CDR3 protein, CDR3 DNA, J gene, clone size, V gene, D gene. D genes are given only for firm matches. For some rows the clone size is stated as once, few or many, or as a class when expanded; others skip it.

CASSSGTSRYEQYF,TGTGCCAGCAGTTCCGGGACTAGCCGCTACGAGCAGTACTTC,TRBJ2-7,.,TRBV28,TRBD2
CASSRTGGRETQYF,TGTGCCAGCAGCCGGACAGGGGGAAGGGAGACCCAGTACTTC,TRBJ2-5,.,TRBV5-4,TRBD1
CASSSRGLAGISEQYF,TGTGCCAGCAGCTCACGTGGACTAGCGGGTATTTCCGAGCAGTACTTC,TRBJ2-7,.,TRBV7-2,TRBD2
CASRTNPGTGQNTEAFF,TGTGCCAGCAGAACAAACCCCGGGACAGGGCAGAACACTGAAGCTTTCTTT,TRBJ1-1,.,TRBV28,TRBD1
CAWSAGSISDTQYF,TGTGCCTGGAGTGCGGGCTCTATTTCAGATACGCAGTATTTT,TRBJ2-3,.,TRBV30,.
CASSVGQGPTEAFF,TGTGCCAGCAGCGTAGGACAGGGACCCACTGAAGCTTTCTTT,TRBJ1-1,.,TRBV9,TRBD1
CASSWEGQSIQETQYF,TGTGCCAGCAGTTGGGAAGGACAGTCCATCCAAGAGACCCAGTACTTC,TRBJ2-5,.,TRBV28,.
CSVREGVLPPYGYTF,TGCAGCGTCAGGGAAGGGGTACTCCCCCCCTATGGCTACACCTTC,TRBJ1-2,.,TRBV29-1,.
CASSLRTGQDGYTF,TGTGCCAGCAGTTTAAGGACAGGCCAGGACGGCTACACCTTC,TRBJ1-2,.,TRBV28,TRBD1
CAIGRGQDEKLFF,TGTGCCATCGGCCGGGGGCAGGATGAAAAACTGTTTTTT,TRBJ1-4,.,TRBV10-3,.
CASSIGGPTEAFF,TGTGCCAGTAGTATAGGAGGGCCCACTGAAGCTTTCTTT,TRBJ1-1,.,TRBV19,.
CASSFTLIGGYNEQFF,TGTGCCAGCAGCTTTACCCTGATAGGGGGGTACAATGAGCAGTTCTTC,TRBJ2-1,.,TRBV7-8,.
CASSQDPVVLRTAGELFF,TGCGCCAGCAGCCAAGATCCGGTCGTTCTTCGGACAGCCGGGGAGCTGTTTTTT,TRBJ2-2,.,TRBV4-1,.
CASSLVRAGLYNEQFF,TGCGCCAGCAGCTTGGTTCGGGCAGGCCTCTACAATGAGCAGTTCTTC,TRBJ2-1,.,TRBV5-1,.
CSAGGGSTEAFF,TGCAGCGCTGGGGGGGGGTCCACTGAAGCTTTCTTT,TRBJ1-1,.,TRBV29-1,.
CASSFNEKLFF,TGTGCCAGCAGCTTTAATGAAAAACTGTTTTTT,TRBJ1-4,.,TRBV7-9,.
CASSRGSGSYEQYF,TGCGCCAGCAGCCGCGGTAGCGGATCCTACGAGCAGTACTTC,TRBJ2-7,.,TRBV4-1,.
CASSLGAAGVNTGELFF,TGTGCCAGCAGCTTGGGGGCAGCGGGAGTGAACACCGGGGAGCTGTTTTTT,TRBJ2-2,.,TRBV11-2,TRBD2
CASSQAGGVSEQYF,TGCGCCAGCAGCCAAGCGGGAGGCGTAAGTGAGCAGTACTTC,TRBJ2-7,.,TRBV4-1,TRBD2
CSAGRDFSNTGELFF,TGCAGCGCCGGGAGGGACTTTTCGAACACCGGGGAGCTGTTTTTT,TRBJ2-2,.,TRBV29-1,TRBD2
CASSLLPGGQNYGYTF,TGTGCCAGCAGCTTGCTCCCTGGGGGGCAAAACTATGGCTACACCTTC,TRBJ1-2,.,TRBV5-4,.
CAWTTGQGGDTQYF,TGTGCCTGGACTACCGGACAGGGAGGAGATACGCAGTATTTT,TRBJ2-3,.,TRBV30,TRBD1
CASGGGTKGYEQYF,TGTGCTAGTGGTGGGGGAACAAAGGGCTACGAGCAGTACTTC,TRBJ2-7,.,TRBV12-5,.
CASSLGTGSYEQYF,TGTGCCAGCAGTCTAGGGACAGGGTCCTACGAGCAGTACTTC,TRBJ2-7,.,TRBV27,TRBD1
CSAQPKNIQYF,TGCAGTGCGCAGCCAAAAAACATTCAGTACTTC,TRBJ2-4,.,TRBV20-1,.
CASSSDAYSNQPQHF,TGTGCCAGCAGCTCCGACGCTTATAGCAATCAGCCCCAGCATTTT,TRBJ1-5,.,TRBV28,.
CATSRDPGARGNTIYF,TGTGCCACCAGCAGAGATCCGGGGGCGAGGGGAAACACCATATATTTT,TRBJ1-3,once,TRBV15,.
CASSVDSGNEQFF,TGTGCCAGCAGTGTTGATAGCGGTAATGAGCAGTTCTTC,TRBJ2-1,.,TRBV2,.
CASSLDRGEDTQYF,TGTGCCAGCAGCCTTGACAGGGGCGAAGATACGCAGTATTTT,TRBJ2-3,.,TRBV7-9,TRBD1
CASSFGRTNEQFF,TGCGCCAGCAGCTTTGGACGCACCAATGAGCAGTTCTTC,TRBJ2-1,.,TRBV5-1,.
CASSADRAGKLFF,TGTGCCAGCAGCGCGGACAGGGCAGGAAAACTGTTTTTT,TRBJ1-4,.,TRBV7-7,TRBD1
CASTSSGLAGRYNEQFF,TGTGCCAGCACCTCCTCGGGGTTAGCGGGGAGGTACAATGAGCAGTTCTTC,TRBJ2-1,.,TRBV28,TRBD2